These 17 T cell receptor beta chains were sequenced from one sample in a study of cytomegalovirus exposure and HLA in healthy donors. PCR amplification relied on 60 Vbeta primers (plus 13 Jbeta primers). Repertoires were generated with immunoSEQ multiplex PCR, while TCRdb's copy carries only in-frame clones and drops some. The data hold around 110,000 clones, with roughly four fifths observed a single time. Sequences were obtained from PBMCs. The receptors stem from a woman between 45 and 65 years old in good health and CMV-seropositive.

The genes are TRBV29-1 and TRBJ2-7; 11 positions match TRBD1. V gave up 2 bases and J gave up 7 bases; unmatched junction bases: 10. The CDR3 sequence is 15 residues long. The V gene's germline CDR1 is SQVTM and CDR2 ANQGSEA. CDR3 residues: CSVERGGQGVGEQYF. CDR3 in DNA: TGCAGCGTTGAACGCGGGGGACAGGGGGTGGGTGAGCAGTACTTC.

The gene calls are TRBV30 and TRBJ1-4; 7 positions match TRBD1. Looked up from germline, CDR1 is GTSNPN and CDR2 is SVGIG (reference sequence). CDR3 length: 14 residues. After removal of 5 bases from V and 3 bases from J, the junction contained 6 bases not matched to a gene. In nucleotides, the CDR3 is TGTGCCTGGGCCCGGGACAGTTCTAATGAAAAACTGTTTTTT. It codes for CAWARDSSNEKLFF.

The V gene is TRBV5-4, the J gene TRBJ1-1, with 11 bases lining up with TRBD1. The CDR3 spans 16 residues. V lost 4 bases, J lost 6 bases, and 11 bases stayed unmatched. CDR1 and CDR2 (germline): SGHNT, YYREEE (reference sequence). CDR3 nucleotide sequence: TGTGCCAGCAGCGGAAAGACCGGGACAGGGGGTGCTGAAGCTTTCTTT. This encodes CASSGKTGTGGAEAFF.

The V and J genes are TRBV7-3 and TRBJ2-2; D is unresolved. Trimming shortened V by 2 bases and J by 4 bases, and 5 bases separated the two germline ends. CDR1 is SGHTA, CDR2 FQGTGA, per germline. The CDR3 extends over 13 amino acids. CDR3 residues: CASSLEATGELFF. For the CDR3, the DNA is TGTGCCAGCAGCTTAGAGGCCACCGGGGAGCTGTTTTTT. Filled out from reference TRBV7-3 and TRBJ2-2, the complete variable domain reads GAGVSQTPSNKVTEKGKYVELRCDPISGHTALYWYRQSLGQGPEFLIYFQGTGAADDSGLPNDRFFAVRPEGSVSTLKIQRTERGDSAVYLCASSLEATGELFFGEGSRLTVL.

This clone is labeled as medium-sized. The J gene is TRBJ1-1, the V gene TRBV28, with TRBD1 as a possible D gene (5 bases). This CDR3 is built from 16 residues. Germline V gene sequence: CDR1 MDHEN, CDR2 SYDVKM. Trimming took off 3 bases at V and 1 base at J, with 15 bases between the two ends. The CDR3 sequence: CASSFGTGKENTEAFF. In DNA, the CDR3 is TGTGCCAGCAGTTTTGGGACTGGGAAGGAGAACACTGAAGCTTTCTTT.

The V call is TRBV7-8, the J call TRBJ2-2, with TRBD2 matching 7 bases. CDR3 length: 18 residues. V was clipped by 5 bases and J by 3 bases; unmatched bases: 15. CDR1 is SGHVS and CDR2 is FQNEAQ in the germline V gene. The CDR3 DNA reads TGTGCCAGCAGCCTCGGGGTAGCGGGTCACCTTGACACCGGGGAGCTGTTTTTT. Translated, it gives CASSLGVAGHLDTGELFF.

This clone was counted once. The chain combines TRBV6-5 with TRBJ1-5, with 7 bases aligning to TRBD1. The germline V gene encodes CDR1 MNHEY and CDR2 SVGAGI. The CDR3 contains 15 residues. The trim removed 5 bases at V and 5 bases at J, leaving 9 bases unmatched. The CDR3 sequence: CASSGQVFIYQPQHF. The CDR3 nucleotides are TGTGCCAGCAGTGGACAGGTTTTCATTTATCAGCCCCAGCATTTT.

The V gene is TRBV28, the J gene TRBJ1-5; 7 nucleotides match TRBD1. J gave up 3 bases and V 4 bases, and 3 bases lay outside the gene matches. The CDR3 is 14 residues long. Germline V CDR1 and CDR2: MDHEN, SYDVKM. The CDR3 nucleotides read TGTGCCAGCAGTTCCACAGGGGCCAATCAGCCCCAGCATTTT. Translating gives CASSSTGANQPQHF.

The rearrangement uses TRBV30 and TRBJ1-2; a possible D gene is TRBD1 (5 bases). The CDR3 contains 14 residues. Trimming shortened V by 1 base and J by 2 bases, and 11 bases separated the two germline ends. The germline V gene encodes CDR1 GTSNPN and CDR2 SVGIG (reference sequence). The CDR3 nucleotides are TGTGCCTGGAGTGGGGACTATGTAAACTATGGCTACACCTTC. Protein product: CAWSGDYVNYGYTF.

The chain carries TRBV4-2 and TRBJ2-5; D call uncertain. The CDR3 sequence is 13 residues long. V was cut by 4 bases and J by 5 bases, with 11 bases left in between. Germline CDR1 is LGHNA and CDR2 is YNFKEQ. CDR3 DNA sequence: TGTGCCAGCAGCCTGGCAGGTAGGGAGACCCAGTACTTC. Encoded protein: CASSLAGRETQYF.

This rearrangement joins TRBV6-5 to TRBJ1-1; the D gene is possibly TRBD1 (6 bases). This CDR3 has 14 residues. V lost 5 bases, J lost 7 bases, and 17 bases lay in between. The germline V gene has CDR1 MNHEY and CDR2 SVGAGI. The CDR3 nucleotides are TGTGCCAGCAGTACCCCTAACAGGGCCCGTGAAGCTTTCTTT. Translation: CASSTPNRAREAFF.

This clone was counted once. CDR3 amino acids: CASSLAWTGGGYTF. As DNA, the CDR3 is TGCGCCAGCAGCTTGGCGTGGACAGGGGGCGGCTACACCTTC. The V call is TRBV5-1, the J call TRBJ1-2, with 11 bases identical to TRBD1. The germline V gene encodes CDR1 SGHRS and CDR2 YFSETQ. V shed 0 bases and J 8 bases; nucleotides not matched to a gene: 3. The CDR3 covers 14 residues. The full variable domain, its missing parts supplied by reference TRBV5-1 and TRBJ1-2, is KAGVTQTPRYLIKTRGQQVTLSCSPISGHRSVSWYQQTPGQGLQFLFEYFSETQRNKGNFPGRFSGRQFSNSRSEMNVSTLELGDSALYLCASSLAWTGGGYTFGSGTRLTVV.

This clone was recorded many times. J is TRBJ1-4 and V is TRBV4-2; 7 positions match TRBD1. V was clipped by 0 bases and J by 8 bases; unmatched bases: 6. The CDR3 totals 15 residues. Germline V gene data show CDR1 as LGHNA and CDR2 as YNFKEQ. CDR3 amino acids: CASSQDGAGGEKLFF. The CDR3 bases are TGTGCCAGCAGCCAAGATGGGGCAGGGGGGGAAAAACTGTTTTTT.

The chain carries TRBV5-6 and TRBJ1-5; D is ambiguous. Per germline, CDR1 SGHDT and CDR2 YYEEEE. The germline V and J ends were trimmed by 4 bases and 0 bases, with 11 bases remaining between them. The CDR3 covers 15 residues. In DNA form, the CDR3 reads TGTGCCAGCAGCGGCAGGCACCTTAGCAATCAGCCCCAGCATTTT. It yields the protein CASSGRHLSNQPQHF. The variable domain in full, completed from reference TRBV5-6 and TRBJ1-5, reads DAGVTQSPTHLIKTRGQQVTLRCSPKSGHDTVSWYQQALGQGPQFIFQYYEEEERQRGNFPDRFSGHQFPNYSSELNVNALLLGDSALYLCASSGRHLSNQPQHFGDGTRLSIL.

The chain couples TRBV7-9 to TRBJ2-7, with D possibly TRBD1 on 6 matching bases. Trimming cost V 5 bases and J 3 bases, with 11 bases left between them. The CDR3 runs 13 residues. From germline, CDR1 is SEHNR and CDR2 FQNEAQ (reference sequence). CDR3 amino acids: CASSIVTGYEQYF. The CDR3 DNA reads TGTGCCAGCAGCATCGTGACAGGCTACGAGCAGTACTTC.

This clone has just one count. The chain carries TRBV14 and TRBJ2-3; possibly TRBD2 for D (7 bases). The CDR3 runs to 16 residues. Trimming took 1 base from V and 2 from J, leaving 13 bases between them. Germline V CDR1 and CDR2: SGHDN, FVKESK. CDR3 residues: CASSQAAGGLTDTQYF. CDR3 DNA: TGTGCCAGCAGCCAAGCCGCCGGGGGGCTCACAGATACGCAGTATTTT.

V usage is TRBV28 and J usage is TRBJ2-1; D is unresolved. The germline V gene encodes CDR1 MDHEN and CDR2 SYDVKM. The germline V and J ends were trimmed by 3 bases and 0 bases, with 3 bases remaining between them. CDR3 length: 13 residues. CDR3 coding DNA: TGTGCCAGCAGTTTCGGCTCCTACAATGAGCAGTTCTTC. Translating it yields CASSFGSYNEQFF.